The 19 T cell receptor beta chains listed next were all sequenced from one sample in a study of blood T cell repertoires in COVID-19. Sequenced by immunoSEQ multiplex PCR; TCRdb stores in-frame clones only, minus some. The table has about 200,000 clones, more than 85% seen once; the top ten hold roughly 10%. Sample: peripheral blood. The receptors were gathered from a woman between 50 and 59 years old with COVID-19, enrolled during active disease.

CDR3 in DNA: TGTGCCAGCAGCCCCCGGGACAGGGGCGCCCCCAAGTATGGCTACACCTTC. Protein product: CASSPRDRGAPKYGYTF. The chain carries TRBV3-1 (or the pseudogene TRBV3-2) and TRBJ1-2; TRBD1 agrees at 10 bases. V shed 4 bases and J 5 bases; nucleotides not matched to a gene: 13. This CDR3 has 17 amino acids. Per germline, CDR1 LGHDT and CDR2 YNNKEL (reference sequence).

V usage is TRBV6-5 and J usage is TRBJ2-3; tentatively, D is TRBD2 (6 bases). Germline V gene sequence: CDR1 MNHEY, CDR2 SVGAGI. The CDR3 consists of 14 residues. Trimming took 8 bases from V and 0 from J, leaving 12 bases between them. In DNA, the CDR3 is TGTGCCAGCCTCTCGACTAGTAGCACAGATACGCAGTATTTT. This gives the protein CASLSTSSTDTQYF.

In its sample, this clone was seen once. The chain couples TRBV11-3 to TRBJ2-3, with TRBD2 matching over 9 bases. Germline CDR1 and CDR2: SGHNT and YENEEA. There are 16 residues in the CDR3. Trimming took 3 bases from V and 3 from J; bases not matched to a gene: 7. CDR3 in DNA: TGTGCCAGCAGCTTTCTAGCGGGGAGTGATACAGATACGCAGTATTTT. Protein sequence: CASSFLAGSDTDTQYF. The variable domain in full, with the rest retrieved from reference TRBV11-3 and TRBJ2-3, is EAGVVQSPRYKIIEKKQPVAFWCNPISGHNTLYWYLQNLGQGPELLIRYENEEAVDDSQLPKDRFSAERLKGVDSTLKIQPAELGDSAVYLCASSFLAGSDTDTQYFGPGTRLTVL.

Here the CDR3 reads CASSEGGLDRSLSGNTIYF. The CDR3 DNA reads as TGTGCCAGCAGTGAAGGAGGGCTGGACAGGTCCCTCTCTGGAAACACCATATATTTT. The chain couples TRBV2 to TRBJ1-3; TRBD1 aligns across 7 bases. With V trimmed by 1 base and J by 0 bases, 12 bases remained unmatched. This CDR3 is 19 amino acids long. Germline CDR1 is SNHLY and CDR2 is FYNNEI. The full variable domain, completed using reference TRBV2 and TRBJ1-3, is EPEVTQTPSHQVTQMGQEVILRCVPISNHLYFYWYRQILGQKVEFLVSFYNNEISEKSEIFDDQFSVERPDGSNFTLKIRSTKLEDSAMYFCASSEGGLDRSLSGNTIYFGEGSWLTVV.

V is TRBV5-6 and J is TRBJ1-4; unclear D gene. The CDR3 loop spans 13 amino acids. V gave up 6 bases and J gave up 4 bases, with 10 bases separating them. Germline assignment: CDR1 SGHDT and CDR2 YYEEEE. The CDR3 loop reads CASTRGVNEKLFF. Written as DNA, the CDR3 is TGTGCCAGCACCCGCGGGGTTAATGAAAAACTGTTTTTT.

This chain links TRBV19 with TRBJ1-5; D not certain. Germline CDR1 reads LNHDA; CDR2 reads SQIVND (reference sequence). The CDR3 extends over 13 amino acids. Deletions cut 4 bases from V and 4 bases from J, with 8 bases between. CDR3: CASSTMRNQPQHF. The CDR3, as DNA: TGTGCCAGTAGTACTATGAGAAATCAGCCCCAGCATTTT.

Only one count was recorded for this clone. This chain links TRBV5-1 with TRBJ2-5, with TRBD1 matching 8 bases. CDR3 length equals 15 residues. V lost 2 bases, J lost 6 bases, and 9 bases stayed unmatched. Germline assignment: CDR1 SGHRS and CDR2 YFSETQ. The CDR3 DNA sequence: TGCGCCAGCAGCTTTTGGGACAGGAATCAAAAGACCCAGTACTTC. Its protein product is CASSFWDRNQKTQYF.

The chain couples TRBV5-4 to TRBJ2-3; TRBD2 matches 8 bases. Germline V CDR1 and CDR2: SGHNT, YYREEE (reference sequence). V shed 5 bases and J 0 bases; nucleotides not matched to a gene: 5. This CDR3 contains 15 residues. In nucleotides, the CDR3 is TGTGCCAGCAGAGGGCCGGGGGGGAGCACAGATACGCAGTATTTT. Protein sequence: CASRGPGGSTDTQYF. Full variable domain (missing parts from reference TRBV5-4 and TRBJ2-3): ETGVTQSPTHLIKTRGQQVTLRCSSQSGHNTVSWYQQALGQGPQFIFQYYREEENGRGNFPPRFSGLQFPNYSSELNVNALELDDSALYLCASRGPGGSTDTQYFGPGTRLTVL.

This clone came up a few times. The CDR3 sequence: CASSHPSTSGGPLEQYF. The CDR3 DNA follows: TGTGCCAGCAGCCACCCCTCGACTAGCGGGGGCCCCTTGGAGCAGTACTTC. The V gene is TRBV2, the J gene TRBJ2-7; 12 bases match TRBD2. Germline V gives CDR1 SNHLY, CDR2 FYNNEI. CDR3 length: 17 amino acids. Germline trimming cut 6 bases from V and 7 bases from J; bases unmatched to any gene: 16.

The gene calls are TRBV21-1 and TRBJ1-5; the table's D call, TRBD1, has no DNA check behind it. TRBV21-1 is assigned pseudogene status. There are 18 residues in the CDR3. The CDR3: CASSKRRTGKGPSQPQHF. In DNA form, the CDR3 reads TGTGCCAGCAGCAAACGTAGGACAGGGAAGGGACCTAGTCAGCCCCAGCATTTT.

The rearrangement joins TRBV15 to TRBJ2-7; the match to TRBD1 covers 7 bases. Per germline, CDR1 LNHNV and CDR2 YYDKDF (reference sequence). V shed 1 base, J shed 2 bases, and the junction held 5 bases outside the gene matches. CDR3 length equals 15 residues. CDR3 region: CATSRGGTAPYEQYV. The CDR3 DNA is TGTGCCACCAGCAGAGGTGGGACAGCTCCCTACGAGCAGTACGTC.

The V gene is TRBV30, the J gene TRBJ1-1; no clear D gene. The CDR3 is made up of 17 amino acids. V gave up 0 bases and J gave up 0 bases, with 17 bases separating them. Per germline, CDR1 GTSNPN and CDR2 SVGIG (reference sequence). CDR3: CAWSVEGLSHMNTEAFF. The CDR3, as DNA: TGTGCCTGGAGTGTGGAGGGATTGAGTCACATGAACACTGAAGCTTTCTTT.

This clone was seen just once. The chain links TRBV7-3 to TRBJ2-1; TRBD2 aligns across 7 bases. After removal of 5 bases from V and 7 bases from J, the junction contained 17 bases not matched to a gene. This CDR3 region has 17 residues. Germline CDR1 reads SGHTA; CDR2 reads FQGTGA. This CDR3 reads CASSRRTRKVSRNEQFF. CDR3 in DNA: TGTGCCAGCAGCCGTAGGACTAGAAAGGTGAGTAGGAATGAGCAGTTCTTC.

This chain joins TRBV5-1 and TRBJ1-6; possibly TRBD1 for D (6 bases). Germline loops: CDR1 SGHRS, CDR2 YFSETQ. The CDR3 is 13 amino acids. The V gene lost 0 bases and the J gene lost 10 bases, with 8 bases spanning the gap. CDR3 in DNA: TGCGCCAGCAGCTTGGAGGGGGACTCACCCCTCCACTTT. It is translated as CASSLEGDSPLHF.

V usage is TRBV12-3 or TRBV12-4 and J usage is TRBJ1-3, with TRBD1 matching 7 bases. J lost 15 bases, V lost 4 bases, and 6 bases had no gene match. CDR3 length: 11 residues. The CDR3 sequence is CASSSFRDRYF. The CDR3 DNA reads as TGTGCCAGCAGTTCTTTCCGGGACAGATATTTT.

The V gene is TRBV7-3, the J gene TRBJ2-1; 10 positions match TRBD2. With 1 base clipped from V and 6 bases from J, the junction kept 3 bases outside the gene matches. CDR3 size: 15 residues. Germline CDR1 and CDR2: SGHTA and FQGTGA. Written as DNA, the CDR3 is TGTGCCAGCAGCTTAATAGCGGGGGGAAGCAATGAGCAGTTCTTC. It encodes CASSLIAGGSNEQFF.

V and J are TRBV7-8 and TRBJ2-7; tentatively, D is TRBD2 (6 bases). Germline lookup yields CDR1 SGHVS and CDR2 FQNEAQ. Trimming shortened V by 7 bases and J by 5 bases, and 21 bases separated the two germline ends. The CDR3 has 15 residues. CDR3 sequence (DNA): TGTGCCAGCACCCGGGGAGGCAGCGGGTCCAACGAGCAGTACTTC. Translation: CASTRGGSGSNEQYF.

The J gene is TRBJ2-1, the V gene TRBV9; 8 nucleotides match TRBD2. There are 16 residues in the CDR3. Per germline, CDR1 SGDLS and CDR2 YYNGEE. V was pared by 3 bases and J by 7 bases, with 12 bases of the junction left unmatched. DNA of the CDR3: TGTGCCAGCAGCGGACTAGACCGGGGGGGGCGTAATGAGCAGTTCTTC. It yields the protein CASSGLDRGGRNEQFF.

The chain joins TRBV3-1 (or the pseudogene TRBV3-2) to TRBJ2-3, with D maybe TRBD2 (6 bases). V was shortened by 3 bases and J by 2 bases, with 9 bases between the two germline ends. CDR1 is LGHDT, CDR2 YNNKEL, per germline (reference sequence). This CDR3 spans 14 amino acids. The CDR3 nucleotides are TGTGCCAGCAGCCACGCGGGGACCACAGATACGCAGTATTTT. Translated, it gives CASSHAGTTDTQYF.